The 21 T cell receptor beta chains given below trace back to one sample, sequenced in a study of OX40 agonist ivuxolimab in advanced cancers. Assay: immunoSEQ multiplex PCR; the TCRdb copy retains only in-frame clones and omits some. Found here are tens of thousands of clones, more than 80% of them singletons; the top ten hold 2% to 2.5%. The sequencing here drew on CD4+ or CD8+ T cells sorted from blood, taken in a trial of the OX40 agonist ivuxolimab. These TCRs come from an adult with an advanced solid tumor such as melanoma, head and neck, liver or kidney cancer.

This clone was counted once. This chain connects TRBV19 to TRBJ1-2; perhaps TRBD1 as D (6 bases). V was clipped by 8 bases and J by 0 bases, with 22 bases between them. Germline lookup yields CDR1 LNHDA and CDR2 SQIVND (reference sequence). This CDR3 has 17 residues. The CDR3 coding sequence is TGTGCCAGTGTCAGGACAGCCTCGTTTCGGGCTAACTATGGCTACACCTTC. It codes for CASVRTASFRANYGYTF.

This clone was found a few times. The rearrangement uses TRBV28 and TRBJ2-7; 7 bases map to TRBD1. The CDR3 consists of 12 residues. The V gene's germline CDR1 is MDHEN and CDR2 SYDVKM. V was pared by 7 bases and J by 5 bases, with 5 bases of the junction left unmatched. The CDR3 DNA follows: TGTGCCAGCACTGGGGACAGCAACGAGCAGTACTTC. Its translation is CASTGDSNEQYF.

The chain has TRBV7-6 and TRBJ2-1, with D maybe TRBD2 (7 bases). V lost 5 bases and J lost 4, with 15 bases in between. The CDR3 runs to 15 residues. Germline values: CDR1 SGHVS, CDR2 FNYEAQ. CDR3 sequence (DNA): TGTGCCAGCAGCCGGCGGGGGCAACCTTACAATGAGCAGTTCTTC. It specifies CASSRRGQPYNEQFF. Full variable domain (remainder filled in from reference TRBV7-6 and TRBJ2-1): GAGVSQSPRYKVTKRGQDVALRCDPISGHVSLYWYRQALGQGPEFLTYFNYEAQQDKSGLPNDRFSAERPEGSISTLTIQRTEQRDSAMYRCASSRRGQPYNEQFFGPGTRLTVL.

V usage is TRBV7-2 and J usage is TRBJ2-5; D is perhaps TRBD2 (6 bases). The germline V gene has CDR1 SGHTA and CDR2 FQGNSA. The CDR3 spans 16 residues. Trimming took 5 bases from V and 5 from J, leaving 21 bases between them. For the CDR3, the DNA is TGTGCCAGCAGCACGACTTTTGGGGGACTGGGGGAGACCCAGTACTTC. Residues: CASSTTFGGLGETQYF.

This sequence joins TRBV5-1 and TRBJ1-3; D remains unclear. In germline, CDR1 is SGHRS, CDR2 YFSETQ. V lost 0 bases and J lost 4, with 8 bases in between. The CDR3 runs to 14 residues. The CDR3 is CASSLDGSGNTIYF. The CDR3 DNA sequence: TGCGCCAGCAGCTTGGATGGGTCCGGAAACACCATATATTTT.

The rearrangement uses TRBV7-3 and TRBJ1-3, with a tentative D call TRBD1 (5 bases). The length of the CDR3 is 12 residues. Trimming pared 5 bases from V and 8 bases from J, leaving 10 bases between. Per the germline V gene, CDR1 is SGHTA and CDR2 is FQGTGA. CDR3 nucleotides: TGTGCCAGCAGCGAAGCGGGGGACACCATATATTTT. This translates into CASSEAGDTIYF.

CDR3 bases: TGTGCCACCACGGCGGGAAATCAGCCCCAGCATTTT. Protein: CATTAGNQPQHF. The rearrangement links TRBV6-1 to TRBJ1-5; no clear D gene. CDR1 is MNHNS, CDR2 SASEGT, per germline. V lost 10 bases and J lost 4, with 11 bases in between. This CDR3 spans 12 amino acids.

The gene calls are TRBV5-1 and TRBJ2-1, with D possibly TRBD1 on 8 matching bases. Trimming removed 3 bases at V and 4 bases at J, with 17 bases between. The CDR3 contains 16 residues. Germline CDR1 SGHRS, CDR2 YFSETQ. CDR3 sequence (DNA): TGCGCCAGCAGCTGGGGGGGACAGGCGACTTACAATGAGCAGTTCTTC. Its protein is CASSWGGQATYNEQFF.

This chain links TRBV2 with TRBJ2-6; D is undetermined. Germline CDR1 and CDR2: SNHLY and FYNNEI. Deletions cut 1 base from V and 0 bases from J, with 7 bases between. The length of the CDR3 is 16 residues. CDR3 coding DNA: TGTGCCAGCAGTGAAGGCGGCCCCTCTGGGGCCAACGTCCTGACTTTC. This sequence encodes CASSEGGPSGANVLTF.

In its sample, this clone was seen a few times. In DNA form, the CDR3 reads TGCGCCAGCAGCCTCTGGACAGGGTCGGGCGGGGAGCTGTTTTTT. It yields the protein CASSLWTGSGGELFF. The chain is built from TRBV5-1 and TRBJ2-2; TRBD1 matches at 8 bases. Germline trimming cut 4 bases from V and 7 bases from J; bases unmatched to any gene: 9. Germline lookup yields CDR1 SGHRS and CDR2 YFSETQ. CDR3 size: 15 residues.

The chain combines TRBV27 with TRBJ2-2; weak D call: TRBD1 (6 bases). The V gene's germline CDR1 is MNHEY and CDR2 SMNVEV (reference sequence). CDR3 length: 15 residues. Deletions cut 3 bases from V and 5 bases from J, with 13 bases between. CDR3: CASSLWGPGTGELFF. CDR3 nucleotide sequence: TGTGCCAGCAGTTTGTGGGGGCCAGGGACCGGGGAGCTGTTTTTT.

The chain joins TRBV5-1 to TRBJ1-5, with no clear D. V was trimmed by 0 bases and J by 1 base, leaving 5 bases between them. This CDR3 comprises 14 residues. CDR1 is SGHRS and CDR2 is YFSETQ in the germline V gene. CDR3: CASSLDPSNQPQHF. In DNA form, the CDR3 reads TGCGCCAGCAGCTTGGATCCAAGCAATCAGCCCCAGCATTTT.

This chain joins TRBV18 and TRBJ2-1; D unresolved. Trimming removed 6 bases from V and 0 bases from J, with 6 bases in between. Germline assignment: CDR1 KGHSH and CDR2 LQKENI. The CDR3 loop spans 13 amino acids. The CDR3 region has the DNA TGTGCCAGCTCTCTCAGCTCCTACAATGAGCAGTTCTTC. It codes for CASSLSSYNEQFF.

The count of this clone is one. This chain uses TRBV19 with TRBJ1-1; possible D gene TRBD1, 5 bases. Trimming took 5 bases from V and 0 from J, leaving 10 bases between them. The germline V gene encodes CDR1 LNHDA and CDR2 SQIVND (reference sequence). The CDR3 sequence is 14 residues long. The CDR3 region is CASSLGTVNTEAFF. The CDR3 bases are TGTGCCAGTAGTCTCGGGACGGTGAACACTGAAGCTTTCTTT.

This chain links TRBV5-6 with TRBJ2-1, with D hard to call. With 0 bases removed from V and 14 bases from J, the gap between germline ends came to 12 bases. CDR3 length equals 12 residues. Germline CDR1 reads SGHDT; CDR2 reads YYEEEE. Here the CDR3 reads CASSLESGMEFF. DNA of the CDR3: TGTGCCAGCAGCTTGGAATCAGGAATGGAGTTCTTC. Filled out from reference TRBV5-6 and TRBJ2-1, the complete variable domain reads DAGVTQSPTHLIKTRGQQVTLRCSPKSGHDTVSWYQQALGQGPQFIFQYYEEEERQRGNFPDRFSGHQFPNYSSELNVNALLLGDSALYLCASSLESGMEFFGPGTRLTVL.

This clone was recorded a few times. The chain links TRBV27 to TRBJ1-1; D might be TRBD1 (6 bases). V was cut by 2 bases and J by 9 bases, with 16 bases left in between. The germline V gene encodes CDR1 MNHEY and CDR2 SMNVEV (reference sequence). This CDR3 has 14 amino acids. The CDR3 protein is CASSLEPAGGQAFF. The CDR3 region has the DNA TGTGCCAGCAGTTTAGAACCTGCTGGGGGGCAAGCTTTCTTT.

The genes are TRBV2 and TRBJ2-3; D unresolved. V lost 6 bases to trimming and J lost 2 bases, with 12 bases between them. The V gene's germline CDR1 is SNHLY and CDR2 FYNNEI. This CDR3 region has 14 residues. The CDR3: CASSPKGFTDTQYF. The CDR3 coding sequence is TGTGCCAGCAGCCCAAAGGGATTCACAGATACGCAGTATTTT.

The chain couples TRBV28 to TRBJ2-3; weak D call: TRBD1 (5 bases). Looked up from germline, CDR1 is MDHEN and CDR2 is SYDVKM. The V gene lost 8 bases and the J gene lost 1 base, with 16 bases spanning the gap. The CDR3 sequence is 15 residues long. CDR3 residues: CASFGDGHRTDTQYF. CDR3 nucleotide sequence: TGTGCCAGCTTTGGCGACGGACACCGCACAGATACGCAGTATTTT. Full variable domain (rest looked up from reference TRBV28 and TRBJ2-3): DVKVTQSSRYLVKRTGEKVFLECVQDMDHENMFWYRQDPGLGLRLIYFSYDVKMKEKGDIPEGYSVSREKKERFSLILESASTNQTSMYLCASFGDGHRTDTQYFGPGTRLTVL.

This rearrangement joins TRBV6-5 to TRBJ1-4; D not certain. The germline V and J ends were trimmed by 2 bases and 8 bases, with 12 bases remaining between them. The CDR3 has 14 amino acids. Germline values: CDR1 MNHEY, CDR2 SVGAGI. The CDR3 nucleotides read TGTGCCAGCAGTTACGGTGGAGCGGGCGAAAAACTGTTTTTT. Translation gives CASSYGGAGEKLFF.

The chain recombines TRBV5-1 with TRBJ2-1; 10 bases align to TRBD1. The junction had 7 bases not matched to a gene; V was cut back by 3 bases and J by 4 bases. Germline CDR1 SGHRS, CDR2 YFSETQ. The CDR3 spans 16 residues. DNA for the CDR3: TGCGCCAGCAGCTCGACAGGGGGCGTATTATACAATGAGCAGTTCTTC. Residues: CASSSTGGVLYNEQFF. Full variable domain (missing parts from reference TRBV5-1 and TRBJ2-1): KAGVTQTPRYLIKTRGQQVTLSCSPISGHRSVSWYQQTPGQGLQFLFEYFSETQRNKGNFPGRFSGRQFSNSRSEMNVSTLELGDSALYLCASSSTGGVLYNEQFFGPGTRLTVL.

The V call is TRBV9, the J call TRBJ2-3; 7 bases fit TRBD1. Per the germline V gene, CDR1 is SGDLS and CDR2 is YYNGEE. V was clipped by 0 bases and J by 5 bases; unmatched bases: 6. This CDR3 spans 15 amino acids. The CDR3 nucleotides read TGTGCCAGCAGCGTAGATACAGGGGTACGAGATACGCAGTATTTT. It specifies CASSVDTGVRDTQYF.